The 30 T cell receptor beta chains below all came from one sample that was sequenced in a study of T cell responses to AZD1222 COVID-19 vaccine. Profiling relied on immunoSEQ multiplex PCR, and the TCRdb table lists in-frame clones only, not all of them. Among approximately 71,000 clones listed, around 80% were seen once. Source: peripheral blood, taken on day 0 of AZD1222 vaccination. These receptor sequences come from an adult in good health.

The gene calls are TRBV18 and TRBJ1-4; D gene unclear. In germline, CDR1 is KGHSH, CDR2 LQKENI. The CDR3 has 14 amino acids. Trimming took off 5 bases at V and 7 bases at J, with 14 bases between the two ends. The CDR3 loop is CASSGSLGSEKLFF. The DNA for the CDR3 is TGTGCCAGCTCAGGTTCCCTGGGGAGTGAAAAACTGTTTTTT.

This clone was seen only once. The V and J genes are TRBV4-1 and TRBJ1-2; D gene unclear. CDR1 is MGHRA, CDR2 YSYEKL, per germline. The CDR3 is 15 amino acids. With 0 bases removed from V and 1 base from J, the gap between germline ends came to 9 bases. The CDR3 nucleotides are TGCGCCAGCAGCCAAGAGGCGTCTCATAACTATGGCTACACCTTC. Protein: CASSQEASHNYGYTF.

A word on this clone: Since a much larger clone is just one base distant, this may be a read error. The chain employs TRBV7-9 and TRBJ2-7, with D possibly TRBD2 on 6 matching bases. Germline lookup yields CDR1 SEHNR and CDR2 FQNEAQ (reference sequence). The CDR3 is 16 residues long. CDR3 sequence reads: CASCLAAGPRPYEQYF. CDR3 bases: TGTGCCAGCTGCTTAGCGGCGGGGCCCCGACCTTACGAGCAGTACTTC.

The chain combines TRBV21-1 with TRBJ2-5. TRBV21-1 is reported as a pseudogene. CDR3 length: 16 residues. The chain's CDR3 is CASSKGEGQDQETQYF. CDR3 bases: TGTGCCAGCAGCAAAGGGGAAGGGCAGGACCAAGAGACCCAGTACTTC.

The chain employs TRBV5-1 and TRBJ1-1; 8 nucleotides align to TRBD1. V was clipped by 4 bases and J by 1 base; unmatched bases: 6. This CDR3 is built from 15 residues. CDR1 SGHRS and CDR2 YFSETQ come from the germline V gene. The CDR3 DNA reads TGCGCCAGCAGCCCGGACGGACAGGGGAACACTGAAGCTTTCTTT. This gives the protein CASSPDGQGNTEAFF.

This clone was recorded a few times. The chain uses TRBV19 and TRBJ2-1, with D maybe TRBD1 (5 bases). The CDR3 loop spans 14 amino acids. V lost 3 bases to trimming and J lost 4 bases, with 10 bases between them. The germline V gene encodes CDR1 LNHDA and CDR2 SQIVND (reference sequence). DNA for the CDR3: TGTGCCAGTAGTATTCAGGGCTCATACAATGAGCAGTTCTTC. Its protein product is CASSIQGSYNEQFF.

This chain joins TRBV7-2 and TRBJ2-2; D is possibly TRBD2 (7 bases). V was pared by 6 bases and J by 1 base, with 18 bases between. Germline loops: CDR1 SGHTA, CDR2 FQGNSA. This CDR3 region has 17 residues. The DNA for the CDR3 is TGTGCCAGCAGGCCTCAAGGGGGGGCCAAGAACACCGGGGAGCTGTTTTTT. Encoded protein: CASRPQGGAKNTGELFF.

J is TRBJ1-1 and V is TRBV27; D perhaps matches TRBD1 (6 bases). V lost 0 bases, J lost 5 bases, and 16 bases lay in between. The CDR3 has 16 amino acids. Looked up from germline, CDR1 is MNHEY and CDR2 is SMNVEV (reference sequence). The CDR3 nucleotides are TGTGCCAGCAGTTTATCGTTGGGGACACGGGAGACTGAAGCTTTCTTT. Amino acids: CASSLSLGTRETEAFF.

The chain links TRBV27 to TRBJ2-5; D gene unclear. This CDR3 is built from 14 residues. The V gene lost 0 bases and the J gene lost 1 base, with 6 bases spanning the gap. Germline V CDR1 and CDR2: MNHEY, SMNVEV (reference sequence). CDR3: CASSLSPAQETQYF. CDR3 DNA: TGTGCCAGCAGTTTATCCCCCGCCCAAGAGACCCAGTACTTC.

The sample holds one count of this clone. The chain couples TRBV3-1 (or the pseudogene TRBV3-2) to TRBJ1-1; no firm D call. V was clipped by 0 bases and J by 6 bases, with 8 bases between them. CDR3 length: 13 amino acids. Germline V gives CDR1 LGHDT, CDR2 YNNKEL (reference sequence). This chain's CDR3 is CASSQESGAEAFF. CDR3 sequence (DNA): TGTGCCAGCAGCCAAGAATCGGGAGCTGAAGCTTTCTTT.

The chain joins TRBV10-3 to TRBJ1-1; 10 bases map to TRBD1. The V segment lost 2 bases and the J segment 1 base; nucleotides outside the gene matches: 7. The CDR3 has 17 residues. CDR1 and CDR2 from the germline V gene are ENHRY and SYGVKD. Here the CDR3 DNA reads TGTGCCATCAGTGAGCCGGGACAGGGGCGAGGGAACACTGAAGCTTTCTTT. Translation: CAISEPGQGRGNTEAFF.

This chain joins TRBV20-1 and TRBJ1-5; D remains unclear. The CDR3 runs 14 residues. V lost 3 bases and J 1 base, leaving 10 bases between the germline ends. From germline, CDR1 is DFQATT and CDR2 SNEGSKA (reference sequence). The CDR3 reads CSASIAGSNQPQHF. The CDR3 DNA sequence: TGCAGTGCTAGTATTGCCGGAAGCAATCAGCCCCAGCATTTT.

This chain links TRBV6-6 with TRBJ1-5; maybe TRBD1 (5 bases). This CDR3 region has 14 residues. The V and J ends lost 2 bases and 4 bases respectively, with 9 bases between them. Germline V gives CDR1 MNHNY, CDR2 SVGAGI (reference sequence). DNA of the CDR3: TGTGCCAGCAGTTACGGGGCGTGGAATCAGCCCCAGCATTTT. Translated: CASSYGAWNQPQHF.

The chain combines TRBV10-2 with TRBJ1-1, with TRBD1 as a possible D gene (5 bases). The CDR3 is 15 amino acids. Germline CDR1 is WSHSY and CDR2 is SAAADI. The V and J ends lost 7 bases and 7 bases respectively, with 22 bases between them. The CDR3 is CASTLVNGAVGEAFF. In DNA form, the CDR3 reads TGCGCCAGCACCCTGGTGAATGGGGCGGTAGGTGAAGCTTTCTTT.

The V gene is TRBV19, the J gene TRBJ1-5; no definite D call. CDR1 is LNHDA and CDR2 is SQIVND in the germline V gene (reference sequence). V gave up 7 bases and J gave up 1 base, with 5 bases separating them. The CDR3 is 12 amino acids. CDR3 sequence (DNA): TGTGCCAGTAATCTAAGCAATCAGCCCCAGCATTTT. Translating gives CASNLSNQPQHF.

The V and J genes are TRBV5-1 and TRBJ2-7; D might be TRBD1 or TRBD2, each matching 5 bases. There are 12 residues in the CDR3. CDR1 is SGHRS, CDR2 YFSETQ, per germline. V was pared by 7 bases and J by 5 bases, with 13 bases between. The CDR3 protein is CASGEQGDEQYF. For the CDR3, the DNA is TGCGCCAGCGGGGAGCAGGGCGACGAGCAGTACTTC.

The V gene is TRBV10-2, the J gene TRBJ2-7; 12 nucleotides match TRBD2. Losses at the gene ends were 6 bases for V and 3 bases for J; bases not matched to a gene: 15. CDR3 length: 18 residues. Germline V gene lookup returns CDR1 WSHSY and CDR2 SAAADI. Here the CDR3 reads CASRGLAGFHGTNYEQYF. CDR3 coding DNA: TGCGCCAGCAGAGGACTAGCGGGGTTTCACGGAACAAACTACGAGCAGTACTTC.

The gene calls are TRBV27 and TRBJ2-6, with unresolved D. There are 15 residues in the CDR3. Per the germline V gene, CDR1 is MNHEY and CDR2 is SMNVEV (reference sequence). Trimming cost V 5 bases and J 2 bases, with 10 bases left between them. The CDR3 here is CASSPLGAGANVLTF. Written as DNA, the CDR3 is TGTGCCAGCAGTCCGCTTGGGGCTGGGGCCAACGTCCTGACTTTC.

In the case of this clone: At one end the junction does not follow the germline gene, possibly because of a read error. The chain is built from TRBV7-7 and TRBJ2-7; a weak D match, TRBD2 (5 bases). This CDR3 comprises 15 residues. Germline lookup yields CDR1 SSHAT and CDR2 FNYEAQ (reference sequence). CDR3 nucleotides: TGTGCTAGCAGCTTAGTCGAGGGTCCCTCCTACGAGCAGTACTTC. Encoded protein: CASSLVEGPSYEQYF.

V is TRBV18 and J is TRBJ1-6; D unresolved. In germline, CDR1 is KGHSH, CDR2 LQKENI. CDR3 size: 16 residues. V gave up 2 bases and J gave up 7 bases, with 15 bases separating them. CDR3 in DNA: TGTGCCAGCTCACCAGGAAACCCCCATACAAATTCACCCCTCCACTTT. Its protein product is CASSPGNPHTNSPLHF.

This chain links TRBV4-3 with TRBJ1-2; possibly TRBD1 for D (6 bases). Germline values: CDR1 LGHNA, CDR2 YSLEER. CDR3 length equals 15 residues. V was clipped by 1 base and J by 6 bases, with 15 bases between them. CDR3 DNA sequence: TGCGCCAGCAGCCAAGCTGTAGCCCCAGGGGATGGCTACACCTTC. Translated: CASSQAVAPGDGYTF.

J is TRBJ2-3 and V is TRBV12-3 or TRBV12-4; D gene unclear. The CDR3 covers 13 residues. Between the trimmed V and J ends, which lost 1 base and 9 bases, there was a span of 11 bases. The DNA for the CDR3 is TGTGCCAGCAGTTTAGAAGTAGATGTGACGCAGTATTTT. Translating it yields CASSLEVDVTQYF.

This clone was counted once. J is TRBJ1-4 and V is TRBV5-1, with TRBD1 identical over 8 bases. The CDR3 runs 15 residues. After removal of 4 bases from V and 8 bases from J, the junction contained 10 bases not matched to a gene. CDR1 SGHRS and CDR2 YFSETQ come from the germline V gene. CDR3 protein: CASSDPGQAWEKLFF. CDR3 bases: TGCGCCAGCAGCGATCCGGGACAGGCCTGGGAAAAACTGTTTTTT.

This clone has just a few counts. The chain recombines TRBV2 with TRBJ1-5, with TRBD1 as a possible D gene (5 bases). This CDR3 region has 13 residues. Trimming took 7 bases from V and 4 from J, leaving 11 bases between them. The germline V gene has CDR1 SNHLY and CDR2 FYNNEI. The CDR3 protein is CASTRGWNQPQHF. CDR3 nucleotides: TGTGCCAGCACGCGGGGGTGGAATCAGCCCCAGCATTTT.

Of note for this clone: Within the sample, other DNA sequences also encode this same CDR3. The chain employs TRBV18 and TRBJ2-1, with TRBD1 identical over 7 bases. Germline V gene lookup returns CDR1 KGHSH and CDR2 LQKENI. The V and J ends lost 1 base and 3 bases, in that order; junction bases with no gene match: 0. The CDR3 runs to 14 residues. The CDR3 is CASSPRDSYNEQFF. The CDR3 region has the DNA TGTGCCAGCTCACCACGGGACAGCTACAATGAGCAGTTCTTC.

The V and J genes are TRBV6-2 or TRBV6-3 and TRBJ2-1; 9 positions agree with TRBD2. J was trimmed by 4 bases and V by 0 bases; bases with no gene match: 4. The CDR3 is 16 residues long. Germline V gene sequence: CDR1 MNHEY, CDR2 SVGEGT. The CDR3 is CASSYSISGGYNEQFF. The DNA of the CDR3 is TGTGCCAGCAGTTACTCTATTAGCGGGGGTTACAATGAGCAGTTCTTC.

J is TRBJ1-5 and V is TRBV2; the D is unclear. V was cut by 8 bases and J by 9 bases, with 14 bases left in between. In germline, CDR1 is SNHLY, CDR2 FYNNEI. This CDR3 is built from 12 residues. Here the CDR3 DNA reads TGTGCCAGCCGCACCGACCGCCGGCCCCAGCATTTT. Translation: CASRTDRRPQHF.

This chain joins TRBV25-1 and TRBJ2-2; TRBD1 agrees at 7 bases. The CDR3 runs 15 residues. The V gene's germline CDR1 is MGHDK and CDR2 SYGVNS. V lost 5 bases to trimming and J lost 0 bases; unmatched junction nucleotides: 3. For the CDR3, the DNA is TGTGCCAGCAGTCCCGACAGGGCGAACACCGGGGAGCTGTTTTTT. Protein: CASSPDRANTGELFF.

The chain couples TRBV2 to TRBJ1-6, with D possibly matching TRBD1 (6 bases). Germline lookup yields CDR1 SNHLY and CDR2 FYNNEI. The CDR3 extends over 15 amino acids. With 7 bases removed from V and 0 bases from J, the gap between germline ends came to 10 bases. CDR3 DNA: TGTGCCAGCACTCCACAGGGCTCCTATAATTCACCCCTCCACTTT. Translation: CASTPQGSYNSPLHF.

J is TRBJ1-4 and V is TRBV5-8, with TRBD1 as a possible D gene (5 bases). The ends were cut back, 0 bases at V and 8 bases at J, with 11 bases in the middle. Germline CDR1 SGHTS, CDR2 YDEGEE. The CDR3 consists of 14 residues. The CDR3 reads CASSLVTGGEKLFF. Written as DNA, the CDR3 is TGTGCCAGCAGCTTGGTTACAGGAGGAGAAAAACTGTTTTTT. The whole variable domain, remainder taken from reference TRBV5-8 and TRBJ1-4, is EAGVTQSPTHLIKTRGQQATLRCSPISGHTSVYWYQQALGLGLQFLLWYDEGEERNRGNFPPRFSGRQFPNYSSELNVNALELEDSALYLCASSLVTGGEKLFFGSGTQLSVL.